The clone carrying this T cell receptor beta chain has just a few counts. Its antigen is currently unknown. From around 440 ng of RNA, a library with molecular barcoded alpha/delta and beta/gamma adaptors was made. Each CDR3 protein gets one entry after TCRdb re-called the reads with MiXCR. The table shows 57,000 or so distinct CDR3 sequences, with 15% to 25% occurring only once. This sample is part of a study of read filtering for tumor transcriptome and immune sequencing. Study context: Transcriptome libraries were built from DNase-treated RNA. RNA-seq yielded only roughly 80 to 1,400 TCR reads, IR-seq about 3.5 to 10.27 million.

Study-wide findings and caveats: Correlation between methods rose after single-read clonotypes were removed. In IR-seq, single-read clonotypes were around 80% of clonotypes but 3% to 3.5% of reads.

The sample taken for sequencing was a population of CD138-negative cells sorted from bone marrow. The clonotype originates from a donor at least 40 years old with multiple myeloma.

The CDR3 protein is CASSPQYFIGNTGELFF. In DNA, the CDR3 is TGTGCCAGCAGCCCACAATACTTTATAGGGAACACCGGGGAGCTGTTTTTT. This sequence joins TRBV7-3 and TRBJ2-2; D ambiguous. V dropped 5 bases and J dropped 1 base, with 17 bases sitting between them. Germline-derived CDR1 and CDR2 are SGHTA and FQGTGA. This CDR3 has 17 residues.